Below, 24 T cell receptor beta chains from the same sample are listed, as sequenced in a study of T-cell memory formation after mild COVID-19. TCRdb analysed the 5' RACE reads with MiXCR anew, one entry per CDR3 protein. The data show 200,000 to 250,000 distinct CDR3 sequences, 9% to 10% seen once. The sample consisted of PBMCs or a T cell subset sorted from them (not recorded which). The receptor set was obtained from a man between 18 and 29 years old who had mild COVID-19 (a few samples of this study predate the infection). Cell type and time point are not known.

The chain is built from TRBV6-5 and TRBJ2-7; 7 bases align to TRBD1. V shed 6 bases and J 5 bases; nucleotides not matched to a gene: 7. CDR1 is MNHEY, CDR2 SVGAGI, per germline. CDR3 size: 13 residues. CDR3 region: CASSHGTVDEQYF. CDR3 coding DNA: TGTGCCAGCAGCCACGGGACAGTGGACGAGCAGTACTTC.

J is TRBJ2-3 and V is TRBV28; 7 bases align to TRBD2. Germline V gene lookup returns CDR1 MDHEN and CDR2 SYDVKM. V shed 5 bases and J 2 bases; nucleotides not matched to a gene: 7. The CDR3 contains 15 residues. CDR3: CASSGGGSPTDTQYF. CDR3 coding DNA: TGTGCCAGCAGTGGGGGGGGTAGCCCCACAGATACGCAGTATTTT.

The table lists this clonotype with many counts. The gene calls are TRBV20-1 and TRBJ2-3, with 7 positions matching TRBD2. The V gene's germline CDR1 is DFQATT and CDR2 SNEGSKA (reference sequence). The CDR3 spans 15 residues. V was pared by 2 bases and J by 5 bases, with 10 bases of the junction left unmatched. In nucleotides, the CDR3 is TGCAGTGCTAGACCTCGGAGCGGGGCAGGAGATACGCAGTATTTT. Translating it yields CSARPRSGAGDTQYF.

V and J are TRBV4-1 and TRBJ2-3, with D uncertain. Trimming cost V 5 bases and J 10 bases, with 16 bases left between them. The germline V gene encodes CDR1 MGHRA and CDR2 YSYEKL. The CDR3 totals 13 residues. The CDR3 bases are TGCGCCAGCAGCTCTCCTACCCTTTTAGCGCAGTATTTT. It is translated as CASSSPTLLAQYF.

The chain links TRBV4-3 to TRBJ1-6, with TRBD1 identical over 10 bases. This CDR3 has 14 amino acids. Per germline, CDR1 LGHNA and CDR2 YSLEER. Trimming took 11 bases from V and 9 from J; bases not matched to a gene: 10. The CDR3 DNA sequence: TGCGCCTGCCAGCGGGACAGGGGTGTTTCACCCCTCCACTTT. Its protein product is CACQRDRGVSPLHF.

This clonotype was seen repeatedly, ten times or more. V usage is TRBV3-1 and J usage is TRBJ1-2; 7 bases are shared with TRBD1. J lost 8 bases, V lost 1 base, and 4 bases had no gene match. Germline CDR1 reads LGHDT; CDR2 reads YNNKEL (reference sequence). The CDR3 runs to 13 residues. CDR3 sequence reads: CASSQGTGLGYTF. The CDR3 DNA sequence: TGTGCCAGCAGCCAAGGGACAGGACTGGGCTACACCTTC.

This clonotype has only a few counts. The J gene is TRBJ2-1, the V gene TRBV11-2, with TRBD2 as a possible D gene (6 bases). CDR3 size: 15 residues. The V and J ends lost 5 bases and 5 bases respectively, with 16 bases between them. Germline-derived CDR1 and CDR2 are SGHAT and FQNNGV. The CDR3 reads CASSRDGGTDNEQFF. CDR3 DNA: TGTGCCAGCAGCCGAGACGGGGGTACTGACAATGAGCAGTTCTTC.

This clonotype was recorded a few times. The chain recombines TRBV5-1 with TRBJ1-2; the D is unclear. Germline assignment: CDR1 SGHRS and CDR2 YFSETQ. The CDR3 runs to 15 residues. V was trimmed by 3 bases and J by 3 bases, leaving 15 bases between them. CDR3 DNA: TGCGCCAGCAGCTCCGGATTTGGACGGGACTATGGCTACACCTTC. It specifies CASSSGFGRDYGYTF.

This clonotype was observed a few times. The genes are TRBV5-1 and TRBJ1-2, with TRBD1 as a possible D gene (6 bases). CDR1 is SGHRS, CDR2 YFSETQ, per germline. The CDR3 totals 13 residues. V shed 0 bases and J shed 6 bases, with 9 bases lying between them. CDR3 nucleotides: TGCGCCAGCAGCTTGGTAACAGGGAATGGCTACACCTTC. Amino acids: CASSLVTGNGYTF.

The chain couples TRBV7-8 to TRBJ2-3; perhaps TRBD2 as D (6 bases). V gave up 5 bases and J gave up 8 bases, with 23 bases separating them. This CDR3 is 16 amino acids long. Germline CDR1 is SGHVS and CDR2 is FQNEAQ. The CDR3 sequence is CASSRQSTKRAFTQYF. The CDR3 DNA reads as TGTGCCAGCAGCCGTCAGAGTACTAAGCGGGCGTTTACGCAGTATTTT.

This chain joins TRBV5-1 and TRBJ2-1, with D hard to call. V gave up 0 bases and J gave up 9 bases, with 10 bases separating them. This CDR3 comprises 13 residues. The germline V gene has CDR1 SGHRS and CDR2 YFSETQ. CDR3 amino acids: CASSLVLTTEQFF. CDR3 nucleotide sequence: TGCGCCAGCAGCTTGGTCCTGACAACTGAGCAGTTCTTC. The full variable domain, its missing parts supplied by reference TRBV5-1 and TRBJ2-1, is KAGVTQTPRYLIKTRGQQVTLSCSPISGHRSVSWYQQTPGQGLQFLFEYFSETQRNKGNFPGRFSGRQFSNSRSEMNVSTLELGDSALYLCASSLVLTTEQFFGPGTRLTVL.

The chain is built from TRBV7-2 and TRBJ2-3; 8 nucleotides align to TRBD2. The V gene end was trimmed by 3 bases and the J gene end by 8 bases; junction bases not matched to a gene: 13. The length of the CDR3 is 16 residues. From germline, CDR1 is SGHTA and CDR2 FQGNSA. For the CDR3, the DNA is TGTGCCAGCAGCTTCCTGAGCGGGGGTCATGCTGGTACGCAGTATTTT. Its translation is CASSFLSGGHAGTQYF.

This clonotype was picked up a small number of times. CDR3 region: CASTGWITGELFF. Here the CDR3 DNA reads TGTGCCAGCACTGGGTGGATCACCGGGGAGCTGTTTTTT. The V call is TRBV2, the J call TRBJ2-2; D remains ambiguous. Trimming cost V 7 bases and J 4 bases, with 10 bases left between them. The CDR3 runs 13 residues. Germline CDR1 reads SNHLY; CDR2 reads FYNNEI.

The rearrangement uses TRBV27 and TRBJ1-4; D is unclear. CDR3 length: 12 residues. Per the germline V gene, CDR1 is MNHEY and CDR2 is SMNVEV (reference sequence). V lost 0 bases, J lost 7 bases, and 3 bases lay in between. The chain's CDR3 is CASSLSGEKLFF. As DNA, the CDR3 is TGTGCCAGCAGTTTATCCGGTGAAAAACTGTTTTTT.

This clonotype has more than one count but fewer than ten. The chain links TRBV24-1 to TRBJ2-4; 8 nucleotides match TRBD1. This CDR3 spans 15 amino acids. The junction had 6 bases not matched to a gene; V was cut back by 2 bases and J by 7 bases. The germline V gene has CDR1 KGHDR and CDR2 SFDVKD. CDR3 DNA: TGTGCCACCAGTGATTCGACAGGGGCCATGAACATTCAGTACTTC. Protein: CATSDSTGAMNIQYF.

In this sample, this clonotype turned up a few times. The chain is built from TRBV6-1 and TRBJ1-5, with D uncertain. Trimming stripped 4 bases from V and 5 bases from J, with 12 bases between. CDR1 is MNHNS and CDR2 is SASEGT in the germline V gene. The CDR3 length is 14 residues. DNA for the CDR3: TGTGCCAGCAGTGGGCTAGTGGTGGATCAGCCCCAGCATTTT. As protein: CASSGLVVDQPQHF.

This clonotype came up many times. This rearrangement joins TRBV4-1 to TRBJ2-2, with 7 nucleotides matching TRBD2. With V trimmed by 4 bases and J by 6 bases, 5 bases remained unmatched. This CDR3 is built from 14 residues. Germline CDR1 and CDR2: MGHRA and YSYEKL. The CDR3 region has the DNA TGCGCCAGCAGCCTTCCCGGGGGGTCCGGGGAGCTGTTTTTT. It translates to CASSLPGGSGELFF.

The chain couples TRBV7-3 to TRBJ2-1, with 10 bases that match TRBD1. Trimming cost V 5 bases and J 8 bases; bases outside gene matches: 9. The germline V gene encodes CDR1 SGHTA and CDR2 FQGTGA. The CDR3 has 15 residues. The CDR3 coding sequence is TGTGCCAGCAGCAAAACGGGACAGGGGTCTGATGAGCAGTTCTTC. This translates into CASSKTGQGSDEQFF.

This clonotype was counted between two and nine times. The chain has TRBV4-3 and TRBJ2-3; TRBD2 aligns across 10 bases. V lost 4 bases to trimming and J lost 4 bases; unmatched junction nucleotides: 5. The CDR3 consists of 15 residues. Looked up from germline, CDR1 is LGHNA and CDR2 is YSLEER. CDR3 coding DNA: TGCGCCAGCAGCCCTAGCGGGGGCGGGCCAGATACGCAGTATTTT. It encodes CASSPSGGGPDTQYF.

This clonotype was counted between two and nine times. The CDR3 DNA reads as TGTGCCAGCAGCCCTCGGCCCTTAGGGGACACTGAAGCTTTCTTT. It is translated as CASSPRPLGDTEAFF. This chain uses TRBV9 with TRBJ1-1; a possible D gene is TRBD1 (5 bases). The CDR3 runs to 15 residues. V lost 4 bases and J lost 3, with 16 bases in between. Germline CDR1 SGDLS, CDR2 YYNGEE.

This chain uses TRBV20-1 with TRBJ2-5, with 10 bases lining up with TRBD2. The CDR3 has 13 amino acids. With 4 bases clipped from V and 3 bases from J, the junction kept 2 bases outside the gene matches. Germline lookup yields CDR1 DFQATT and CDR2 SNEGSKA (reference sequence). CDR3 region: CSAIAGGKETQYF. The CDR3 nucleotides are TGCAGTGCTATAGCGGGGGGCAAAGAGACCCAGTACTTC.

This clonotype was detected a few times. V is TRBV4-2 and J is TRBJ2-2; 13 positions match TRBD2. This CDR3 contains 18 residues. Trimming at V came to 0 bases and at J to 3 bases, leaving 4 bases not matched to a gene. Germline V gene data show CDR1 as LGHNA and CDR2 as YNFKEQ. The CDR3 sequence: CASSQETSGGRYTGELFF. The CDR3, as DNA: TGTGCCAGCAGCCAAGAGACTAGCGGGGGGAGGTACACCGGGGAGCTGTTTTTT.

This clonotype has ten or more counts. This chain connects TRBV2 to TRBJ2-5; 7 nucleotides match TRBD1. This CDR3 has 13 residues. V lost 4 bases to trimming and J lost 2 bases; unmatched junction nucleotides: 1. CDR1 and CDR2 (germline): SNHLY, FYNNEI. The CDR3 spells CASSGTGQETQYF. For the CDR3, the DNA is TGTGCCAGCAGTGGGACAGGACAAGAGACCCAGTACTTC. Supplemented by reference TRBV2 and TRBJ2-5, the full variable domain reads EPEVTQTPSHQVTQMGQEVILRCVPISNHLYFYWYRQILGQKVEFLVSFYNNEISEKSEIFDDQFSVERPDGSNFTLKIRSTKLEDSAMYFCASSGTGQETQYFGPGTRLLVL.

This clonotype came up a few times. The genes are TRBV15 and TRBJ2-7; D is unresolved. V gave up 1 base and J gave up 2 bases, with 9 bases separating them. Germline CDR1 is LNHNV and CDR2 is YYDKDF (reference sequence). The CDR3 has 14 amino acids. Here the CDR3 DNA reads TGTGCCACCAGCAGAGCTGGAGTCGCCTACGAGCAGTACGTC. It translates to CATSRAGVAYEQYV.